This T cell receptor (beta chain) is drawn from a study of blood T cells in healthy people across ages. The count of this clonotype is one. A much larger clone lies one base from this, so it may be a read error. There were at least 5.5 micrograms of total RNA extracted from every sample. The length of the CDR3 is 12 residues. The V and J ends lost 4 bases and 11 bases respectively, with 17 bases between them. Germline CDR1 is SQVTM and CDR2 is ANQGSEA. Sample-barcoded 5' priming and a J-beta primer mix drove a second PCR of about 7 to 11 cycles. Sequencing yielded, for each sample, at least 3 million paired-end reads carrying CDR3. TCRdb re-derived calls from the 5' RACE reads in MiXCR, one entry per CDR3 protein. The table records hundreds of thousands of distinct CDR3 sequences, 58% of them present only once.

This receptor was obtained from a man aged 25-45 years in good health. The material sequenced was blood. The chain is built from TRBV29-1 and TRBJ2-5; D unclear. The CDR3 DNA sequence: TGCAGCGTTGTGCCGGGTTTCAATGAGCAGTACTTC. This encodes CSVVPGFNEQYF.